Listed below are T cell receptor beta chains from one sample, sequenced in a study of T cell responses to AZD1222 COVID-19 vaccine. Data came from immunoSEQ multiplex PCR; TCRdb stores just in-frame clones and leaves some out. The data contain 130,000 or so clones, 94% of them singletons. The source material was peripheral blood, sampled on day 0 of AZD1222 vaccination. All receptors derive from an adult in good health. CDR3s include the opening cysteine and the closing phenylalanine or tryptophan. The order of the fields is clone size, J gene, V gene, D gene, CDR3 protein, CDR3 DNA. The D gene is left open where the match is weak. Expanded clones get a size class; other rows say once, few or many, or leave the size out.

clone_size: .
j_call: TRBJ2-5
v_call: TRBV5-1
d_call: TRBD1
cdr3_aa: CASSLSSGGAGTQYF
cdr3_nt: TGCGCCAGCAGCTTGAGTTCAGGGGGCGCAGGGACCCAGTACTTC

clone_size: .
j_call: TRBJ2-3
v_call: TRBV7-9
d_call: .
cdr3_aa: CASSLSGRSTDTQYF
cdr3_nt: TGTGCCAGCAGCTTATCAGGGCGGAGCACAGATACGCAGTATTTT

clone_size: .
j_call: TRBJ2-7
v_call: TRBV5-1
d_call: .
cdr3_aa: CASSLEAHRTYEQYF
cdr3_nt: TGCGCCAGCAGCTTGGAAGCCCATAGAACCTACGAGCAGTACTTC

clone_size: .
j_call: TRBJ1-5
v_call: TRBV6-7
d_call: .
cdr3_aa: CASRGQPQHF
cdr3_nt: TGTGCCAGCCGGGGTCAGCCCCAGCATTTT

clone_size: .
j_call: TRBJ2-5
v_call: TRBV30
d_call: .
cdr3_aa: CAWSADTSKAETQYF
cdr3_nt: TGTGCCTGGAGCGCCGATACTTCTAAGGCTGAGACCCAGTACTTC

clone_size: .
j_call: TRBJ2-3
v_call: TRBV9
d_call: TRBD1
cdr3_aa: CASSVLPTGVGGTDTQYF
cdr3_nt: TGTGCCAGCAGCGTACTCCCAACAGGGGTGGGAGGCACAGATACGCAGTATTTT

clone_size: .
j_call: TRBJ1-5
v_call: TRBV28
d_call: .
cdr3_aa: CASSFPYSYSNQPQHF
cdr3_nt: TGTGCCAGCAGTTTCCCATACAGCTATAGCAATCAGCCCCAGCATTTT

clone_size: .
j_call: TRBJ1-1
v_call: TRBV7-3
d_call: .
cdr3_aa: CASSPRGGTEAFF
cdr3_nt: TGTGCCAGCAGCCCGCGGGGGGGCACTGAAGCTTTCTTT

clone_size: .
j_call: TRBJ2-2
v_call: TRBV4-1
d_call: .
cdr3_aa: CASSRYWTALNTGELFF
cdr3_nt: TGCGCCAGCAGCCGCTACTGGACAGCCCTGAACACCGGGGAGCTGTTTTTT

clone_size: .
j_call: TRBJ2-2
v_call: TRBV19
d_call: .
cdr3_aa: CASSIDKRNTGELFF
cdr3_nt: TGTGCCAGTAGTATAGATAAGCGGAACACCGGGGAGCTGTTTTTT

clone_size: .
j_call: TRBJ2-5
v_call: TRBV7-7
d_call: TRBD2
cdr3_aa: CASSLGTSGSWETQYF
cdr3_nt: TGTGCCAGCAGCTTAGGGACTAGCGGGAGTTGGGAGACCCAGTACTTC

clone_size: few
j_call: TRBJ1-6
v_call: TRBV30
d_call: .
cdr3_aa: CAWNGNHNSPLHF
cdr3_nt: TGTGCTTGGAACGGAAATCATAATTCACCCCTCCACTTT

clone_size: .
j_call: TRBJ1-2
v_call: TRBV27
d_call: .
cdr3_aa: CASRRPKARYGYTF
cdr3_nt: TGTGCCAGCAGGCGTCCTAAGGCCCGCTATGGCTACACCTTC

clone_size: once
j_call: TRBJ1-2
v_call: TRBV9
d_call: .
cdr3_aa: CGSGGSGYGYTF
cdr3_nt: TGTGGCTCGGGGGGTAGTGGGTATGGCTACACCTTC

clone_size: .
j_call: TRBJ1-1
v_call: TRBV2
d_call: .
cdr3_aa: CASYGRGANTEAFF
cdr3_nt: TGTGCCAGCTACGGGAGGGGGGCGAACACTGAAGCTTTCTTT

clone_size: .
j_call: TRBJ2-1
v_call: TRBV9
d_call: TRBD2
cdr3_aa: CASARLAGSAEQFF
cdr3_nt: TGTGCCAGCGCCCGACTAGCGGGGTCTGCTGAGCAGTTCTTC

clone_size: .
j_call: TRBJ2-7
v_call: TRBV18
d_call: .
cdr3_aa: CASSLSDSYEQYF
cdr3_nt: TGTGCCAGCTCACTCTCGGACAGCTACGAGCAGTACTTC

clone_size: .
j_call: TRBJ2-7
v_call: TRBV14
d_call: .
cdr3_aa: CASSYLKAGTFRQYF
cdr3_nt: TGTGCCAGCAGCTATCTCAAGGCAGGTACATTTCGGCAGTACTTC

clone_size: .
j_call: TRBJ2-5
v_call: TRBV24-1
d_call: .
cdr3_aa: CATSEGRGGFGETQYF
cdr3_nt: TGTGCCACCAGTGAGGGGAGAGGGGGGTTTGGAGAGACCCAGTACTTC

clone_size: .
j_call: TRBJ2-6
v_call: TRBV30
d_call: .
cdr3_aa: CAWSRGRVARGANVLTF
cdr3_nt: TGTGCCTGGAGTCGGGGACGGGTTGCTCGCGGGGCCAACGTCCTGACTTTC

clone_size: .
j_call: TRBJ2-1
v_call: TRBV29-1
d_call: .
cdr3_aa: CSVKLESSYNEQFF
cdr3_nt: TGCAGCGTTAAACTAGAATCCTCCTACAATGAGCAGTTCTTC

clone_size: .
j_call: TRBJ2-7
v_call: TRBV28
d_call: .
cdr3_aa: CASLGQYF
cdr3_nt: TGTGCCTCACTAGGGCAGTACTTC

clone_size: .
j_call: TRBJ1-6
v_call: TRBV6-5
d_call: .
cdr3_aa: CASTEVGVNSPLHF
cdr3_nt: TGTGCCAGCACGGAGGTAGGGGTTAATTCACCCCTCCACTTT

clone_size: .
j_call: TRBJ2-7
v_call: TRBV5-1
d_call: TRBD2
cdr3_aa: CASSLARTSGSNEQYF
cdr3_nt: TGCGCCAGCAGCTTGGCCCGGACTAGCGGGAGTAACGAGCAGTACTTC